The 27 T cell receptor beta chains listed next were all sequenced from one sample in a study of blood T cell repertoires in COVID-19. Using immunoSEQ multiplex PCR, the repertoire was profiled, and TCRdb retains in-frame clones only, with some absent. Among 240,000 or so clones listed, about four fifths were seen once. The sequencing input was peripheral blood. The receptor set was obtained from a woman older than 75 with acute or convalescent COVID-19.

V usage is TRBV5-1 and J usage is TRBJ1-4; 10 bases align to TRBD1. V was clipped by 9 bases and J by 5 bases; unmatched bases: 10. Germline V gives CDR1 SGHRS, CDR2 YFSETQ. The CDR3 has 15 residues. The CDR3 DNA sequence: TGCGCCACCAGACAGGGGGCTTCGAGAAATGAAAAACTGTTTTTT. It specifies CATRQGASRNEKLFF. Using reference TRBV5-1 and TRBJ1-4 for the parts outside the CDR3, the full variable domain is KAGVTQTPRYLIKTRGQQVTLSCSPISGHRSVSWYQQTPGQGLQFLFEYFSETQRNKGNFPGRFSGRQFSNSRSEMNVSTLELGDSALYLCATRQGASRNEKLFFGSGTQLSVL.

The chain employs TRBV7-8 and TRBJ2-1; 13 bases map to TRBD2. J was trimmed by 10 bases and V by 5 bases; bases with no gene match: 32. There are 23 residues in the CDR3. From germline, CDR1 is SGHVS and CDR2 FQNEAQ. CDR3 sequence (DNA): TGTGCCAGCAGCCGAACCTCCGGGCCAGGGATGACTAGCGGGGGGTCCTATTTGGGAGAGCAGTTCTTC. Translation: CASSRTSGPGMTSGGSYLGEQFF.

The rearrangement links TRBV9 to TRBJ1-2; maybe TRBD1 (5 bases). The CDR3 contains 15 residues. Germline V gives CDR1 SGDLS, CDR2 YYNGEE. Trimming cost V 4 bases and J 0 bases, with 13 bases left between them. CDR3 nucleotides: TGTGCCAGCAGCCCGGGGGGGGTAGCTAACTATGGCTACACCTTC. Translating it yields CASSPGGVANYGYTF.

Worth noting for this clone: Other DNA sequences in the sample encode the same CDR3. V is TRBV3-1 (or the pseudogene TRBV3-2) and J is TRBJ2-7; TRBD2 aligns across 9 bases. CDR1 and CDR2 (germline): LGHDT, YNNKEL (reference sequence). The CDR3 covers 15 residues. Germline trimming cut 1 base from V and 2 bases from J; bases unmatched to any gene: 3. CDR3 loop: CASSQGPSGAYEQYF. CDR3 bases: TGTGCCAGCAGCCAAGGCCCTAGCGGGGCCTACGAGCAGTACTTC.

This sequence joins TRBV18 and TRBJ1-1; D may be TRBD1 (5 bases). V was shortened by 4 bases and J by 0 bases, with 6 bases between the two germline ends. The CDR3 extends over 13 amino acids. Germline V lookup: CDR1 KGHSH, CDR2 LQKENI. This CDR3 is CASSQGMNTEAFF. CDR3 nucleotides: TGTGCCAGCTCACAGGGGATGAACACTGAAGCTTTCTTT.

CDR3 region: CASSSIGGGNEKLFF. DNA of the CDR3: TGTGCCAGCAGTTCAATAGGAGGAGGTAATGAAAAACTGTTTTTT. The chain links TRBV28 to TRBJ1-4; D is undetermined. The CDR3 is 15 residues long. Deletions cut 4 bases from V and 4 bases from J, with 13 bases between. CDR1 and CDR2 (germline): MDHEN, SYDVKM.

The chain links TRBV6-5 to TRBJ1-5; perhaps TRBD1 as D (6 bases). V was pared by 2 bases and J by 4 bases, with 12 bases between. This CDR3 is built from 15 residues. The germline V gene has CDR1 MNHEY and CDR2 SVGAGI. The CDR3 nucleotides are TGTGCCAGCAGTTACACCGGACAGTTAAATCAGCCCCAGCATTTT. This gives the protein CASSYTGQLNQPQHF.

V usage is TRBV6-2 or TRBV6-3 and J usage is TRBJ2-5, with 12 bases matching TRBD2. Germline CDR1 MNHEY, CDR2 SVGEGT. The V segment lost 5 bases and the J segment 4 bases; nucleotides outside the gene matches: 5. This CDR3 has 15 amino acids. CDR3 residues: CASSTSGGHPETQYF. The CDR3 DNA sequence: TGTGCCAGCAGTACTAGCGGGGGGCATCCAGAGACCCAGTACTTC.

Here the CDR3 DNA reads TGTGCCAGCAGCGTAGCTCCGACAGGGGCTAATGAAAAACTGTTTTTT. As protein: CASSVAPTGANEKLFF. The genes are TRBV9 and TRBJ1-4; 8 bases line up with TRBD1. This CDR3 has 16 amino acids. The V gene's germline CDR1 is SGDLS and CDR2 YYNGEE. V lost 0 bases, J lost 3 bases, and 4 bases stayed unmatched.

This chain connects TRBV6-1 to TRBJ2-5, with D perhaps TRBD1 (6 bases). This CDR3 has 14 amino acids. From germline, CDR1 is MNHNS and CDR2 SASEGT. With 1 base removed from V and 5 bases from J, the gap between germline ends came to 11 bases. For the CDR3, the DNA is TGTGCCAGCAGTGAAGGGCCGAGGGGGGAGACCCAGTACTTC. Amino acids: CASSEGPRGETQYF.

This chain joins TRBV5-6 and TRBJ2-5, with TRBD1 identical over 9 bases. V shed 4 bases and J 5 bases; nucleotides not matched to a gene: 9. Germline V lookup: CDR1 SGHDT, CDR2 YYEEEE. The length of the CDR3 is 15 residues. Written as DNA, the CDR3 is TGTGCCAGCAGCCCCACAGGGGGCGGGGGTGAGACCCAGTACTTC. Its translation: CASSPTGGGGETQYF.

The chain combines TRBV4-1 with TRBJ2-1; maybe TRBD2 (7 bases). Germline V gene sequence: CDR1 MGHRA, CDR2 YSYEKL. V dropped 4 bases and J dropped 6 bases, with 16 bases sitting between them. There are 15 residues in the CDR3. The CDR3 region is CASSREAGAVNEQFF. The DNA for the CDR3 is TGCGCCAGCAGCCGGGAGGCGGGGGCGGTCAATGAGCAGTTCTTC.

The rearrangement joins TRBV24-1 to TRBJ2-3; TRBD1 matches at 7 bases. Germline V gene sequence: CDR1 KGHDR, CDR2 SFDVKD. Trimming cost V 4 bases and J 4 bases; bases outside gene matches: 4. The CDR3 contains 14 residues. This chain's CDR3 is CATSDPQGADTQYF. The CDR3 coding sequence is TGTGCCACCAGTGACCCGCAGGGGGCAGATACGCAGTATTTT.

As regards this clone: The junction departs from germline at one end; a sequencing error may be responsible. CDR3 loop: CASSVGGQPTDTQYF. For the CDR3, the DNA is TGTGCCAGTAGCGTAGGGGGGCAGCCCACAGATACGCAGTATTTT. V usage is TRBV9 and J usage is TRBJ2-3; D may match TRBD1 or TRBD2 (6 bases each). There are 15 residues in the CDR3. From germline, CDR1 is SGDLS and CDR2 YYNGEE.

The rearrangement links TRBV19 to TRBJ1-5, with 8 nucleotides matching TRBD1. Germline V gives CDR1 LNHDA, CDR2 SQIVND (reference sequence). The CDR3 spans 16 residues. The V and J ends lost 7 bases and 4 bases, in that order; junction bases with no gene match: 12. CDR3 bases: TGTGCCAGTACTGAGGGGGACAGGAGGGGGAATCAGCCCCAGCATTTT. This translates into CASTEGDRRGNQPQHF.

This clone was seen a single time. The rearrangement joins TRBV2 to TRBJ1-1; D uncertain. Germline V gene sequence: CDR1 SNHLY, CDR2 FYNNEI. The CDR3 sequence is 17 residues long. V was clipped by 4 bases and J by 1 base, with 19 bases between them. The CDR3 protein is CASSVGGVGGKNTEAFF. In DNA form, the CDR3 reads TGTGCCAGCAGTGTAGGCGGGGTAGGAGGCAAGAACACTGAAGCTTTCTTT. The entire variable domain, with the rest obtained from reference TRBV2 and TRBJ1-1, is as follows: EPEVTQTPSHQVTQMGQEVILRCVPISNHLYFYWYRQILGQKVEFLVSFYNNEISEKSEIFDDQFSVERPDGSNFTLKIRSTKLEDSAMYFCASSVGGVGGKNTEAFFGQGTRLTVV.

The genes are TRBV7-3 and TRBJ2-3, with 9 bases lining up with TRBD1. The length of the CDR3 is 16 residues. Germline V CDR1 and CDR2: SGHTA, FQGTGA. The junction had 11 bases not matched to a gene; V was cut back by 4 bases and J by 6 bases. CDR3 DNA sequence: TGTGCCAGCAGCTCATCACCCGGGACAGGGTTGGATACGCAGTATTTT. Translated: CASSSSPGTGLDTQYF.

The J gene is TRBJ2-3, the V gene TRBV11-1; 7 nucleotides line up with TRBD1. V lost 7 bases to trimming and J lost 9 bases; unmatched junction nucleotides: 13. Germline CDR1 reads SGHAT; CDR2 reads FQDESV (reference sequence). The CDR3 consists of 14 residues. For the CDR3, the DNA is TGTGCCAGCACCGTCCCCCGACAGGGCGGGACGCAGTATTTT. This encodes CASTVPRQGGTQYF.

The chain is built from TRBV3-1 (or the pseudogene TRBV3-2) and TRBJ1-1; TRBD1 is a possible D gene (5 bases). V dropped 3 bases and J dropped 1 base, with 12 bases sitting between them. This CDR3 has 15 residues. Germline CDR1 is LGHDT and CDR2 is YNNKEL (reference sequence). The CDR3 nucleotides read TGTGCCAGCAGCCAGAGGAGGGACGGGAACACTGAAGCTTTCTTT. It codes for CASSQRRDGNTEAFF.

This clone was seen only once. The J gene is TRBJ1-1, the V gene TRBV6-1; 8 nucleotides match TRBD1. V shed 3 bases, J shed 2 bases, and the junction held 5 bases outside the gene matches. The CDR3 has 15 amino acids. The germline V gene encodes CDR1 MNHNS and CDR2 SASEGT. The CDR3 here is CASSDPGTGNTEAFF. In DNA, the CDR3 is TGTGCCAGCAGTGACCCCGGGACAGGCAACACTGAAGCTTTCTTT.

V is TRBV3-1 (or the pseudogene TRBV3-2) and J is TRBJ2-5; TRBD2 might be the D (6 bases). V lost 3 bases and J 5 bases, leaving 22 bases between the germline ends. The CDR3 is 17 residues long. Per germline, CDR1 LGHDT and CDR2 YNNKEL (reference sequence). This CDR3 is CASSHGRRGASDETQYF. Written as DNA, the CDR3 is TGTGCCAGCAGCCATGGGCGGAGAGGCGCTAGCGATGAGACCCAGTACTTC.

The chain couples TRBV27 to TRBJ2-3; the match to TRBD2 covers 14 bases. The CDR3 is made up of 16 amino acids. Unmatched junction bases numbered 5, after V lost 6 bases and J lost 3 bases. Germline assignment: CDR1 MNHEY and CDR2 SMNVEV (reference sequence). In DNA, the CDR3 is TGTGCCAGCAGACTGACTAGCGGGGGGGCAACAGATACGCAGTATTTT. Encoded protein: CASRLTSGGATDTQYF.

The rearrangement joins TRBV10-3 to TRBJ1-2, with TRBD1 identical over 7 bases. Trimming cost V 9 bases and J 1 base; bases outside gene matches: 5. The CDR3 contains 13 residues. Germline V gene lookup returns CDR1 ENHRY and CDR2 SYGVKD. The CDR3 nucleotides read TGTGCCATGGGGGGACAGATTAACTATGGCTACACCTTC. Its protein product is CAMGGQINYGYTF.

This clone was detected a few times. The CDR3: CAWRQRTDGYTF. The CDR3 coding sequence is TGTGCCTGGAGGCAACGGACTGACGGCTACACCTTC. The gene calls are TRBV30 and TRBJ1-2; D remains unclear. The CDR3 has 12 residues. Trimming left V 3 bases short and J 8 bases short, with 13 bases between. From germline, CDR1 is GTSNPN and CDR2 SVGIG (reference sequence).

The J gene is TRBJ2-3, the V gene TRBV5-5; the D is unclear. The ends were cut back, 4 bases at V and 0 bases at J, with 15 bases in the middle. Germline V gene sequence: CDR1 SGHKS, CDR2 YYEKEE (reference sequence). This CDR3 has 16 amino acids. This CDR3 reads CASSQNGLPSTDTQYF. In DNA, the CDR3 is TGTGCCAGCAGCCAAAACGGGTTACCAAGCACAGATACGCAGTATTTT. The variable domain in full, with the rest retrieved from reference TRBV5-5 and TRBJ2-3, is DAGVTQSPTHLIKTRGQQVTLRCSPISGHKSVSWYQQVLGQGPQFIFQYYEKEERGRGNFPDRFSARQFPNYSSELNVNALLLGDSALYLCASSQNGLPSTDTQYFGPGTRLTVL.

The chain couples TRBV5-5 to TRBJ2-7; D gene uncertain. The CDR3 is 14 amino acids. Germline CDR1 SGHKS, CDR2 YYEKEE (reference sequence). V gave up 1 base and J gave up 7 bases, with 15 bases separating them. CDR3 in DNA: TGTGCCAGCAGCTTGAGGAGTGCGATGGGTGAGCAGTACTTC. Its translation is CASSLRSAMGEQYF.

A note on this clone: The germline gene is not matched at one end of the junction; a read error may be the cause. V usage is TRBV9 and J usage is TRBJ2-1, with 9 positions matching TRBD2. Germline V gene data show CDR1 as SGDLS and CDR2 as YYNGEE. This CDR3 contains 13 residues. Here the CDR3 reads CASSVEAGGPPVF. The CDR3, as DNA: TGTGCCAGCAGCGTAGAAGCGGGGGGCCCCCCGGTCTTC.